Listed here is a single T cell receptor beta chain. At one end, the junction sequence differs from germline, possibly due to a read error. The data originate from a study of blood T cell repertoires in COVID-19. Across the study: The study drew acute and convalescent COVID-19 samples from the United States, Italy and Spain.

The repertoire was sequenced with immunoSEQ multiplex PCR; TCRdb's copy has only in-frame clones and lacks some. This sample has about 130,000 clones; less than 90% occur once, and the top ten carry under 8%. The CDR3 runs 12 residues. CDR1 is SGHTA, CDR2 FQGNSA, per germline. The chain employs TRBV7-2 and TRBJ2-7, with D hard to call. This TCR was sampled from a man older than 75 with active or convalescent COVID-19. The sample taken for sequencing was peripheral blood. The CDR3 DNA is TGTGCCAGCAGCTTGATGCGAGAACAGAAAGTCTTC. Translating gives CASSLMREQKVF.